This is a list of T cell receptor beta chains from one sample in a study of post-analysis software for immune sequencing data. TCRdb independently ran MiXCR on the PCR reads; one entry per CDR3 protein. The sample includes some 260,000 distinct CDR3 sequences, about 40% seen only once; the top ten take around 5%. The sample was blood. All receptors derive from a girl aged 10 to 17 with multiple sclerosis. The CDR3 runs from the conserved cysteine through the conserved F or W. A D gene is named only where the DNA matches it firmly.

D	V	J	CDR3
-	TRBV9	TRBJ2-7	CASSLEGNSYEQYF
TRBD2	TRBV11-3	TRBJ2-1	CASSLSPGGNEQFF
TRBD2	TRBV7-3	TRBJ2-3	CASSLTASGGTDTQYF
TRBD1	TRBV2	TRBJ1-1	CARTSDRDTEAFF
-	TRBV6-1	TRBJ1-2	CASSEGLYGYTF
TRBD1	TRBV6-6	TRBJ2-3	CASSLQGSRTDTQYF
-	TRBV20-1	TRBJ2-7	CSARGDSAYEQYF
TRBD1	TRBV24-1	TRBJ2-6	CATSDPGTGDSGANVLTF
TRBD2	TRBV11-1	TRBJ2-5	CASSLPLAEGETQYF
-	TRBV7-2	TRBJ1-4	CASSAPGPSELFF
TRBD2	TRBV6-2/TRBV6-3	TRBJ2-1	CASSRRRGLAGENEQFF
-	TRBV7-6	TRBJ1-6	CASSDGPPSPLHF
-	TRBV20-1	TRBJ2-7	CSARGRIDEQYF
-	TRBV11-3	TRBJ2-3	CASSPGAGSTDTQYF
-	TRBV12-3/TRBV12-4	TRBJ1-6	CASSLGRNSPLHF
-	TRBV27	TRBJ2-1	CASRAGWGNEQFF
-	TRBV29-1	TRBJ1-1	CSVALGETYTEAFF
-	TRBV20-1	TRBJ1-2	CSARDRAGSFGYTF
-	TRBV4-1	TRBJ1-1	CASSSLTGMNTEAFF
-	TRBV6-6	TRBJ2-3	CASSRAPGRTSTDTQYF
TRBD2	TRBV28	TRBJ2-1	CASSTLGTSGYNEQFF
-	TRBV6-5	TRBJ1-4	CASSYTSVLGSNEKLFF
-	TRBV19	TRBJ2-3	CASSPGVRVGDTQYF
-	TRBV2	TRBJ2-3	CAIIVVDTQYF
TRBD1	TRBV27	TRBJ2-7	CASSPYRQGTNEQYF
-	TRBV5-5	TRBJ2-7	CASSLEGGSSYEQYF
-	TRBV6-2/TRBV6-3	TRBJ2-1	CASSYPTSGYNEQFF
-	TRBV7-8	TRBJ2-1	CASSLPGNEQFF
-	TRBV7-2	TRBJ1-2	CASSLVPENYGYTF
-	TRBV7-8	TRBJ1-1	CASSLDRWGTEAFF
-	TRBV12-3/TRBV12-4	TRBJ1-1	CASSLTGPTEAFF
TRBD2	TRBV10-3	TRBJ2-7	CAISGTSATYEQYF
-	TRBV12-3/TRBV12-4	TRBJ2-1	CASKKDRSSYNEQFF
TRBD1	TRBV12-3/TRBV12-4	TRBJ2-3	CASTRDRVGADTQYF
-	TRBV7-9	-	CASSLRTGRYEQYF
TRBD1	TRBV10-2	TRBJ2-4	CASSESSGQGAFSTKNIQYF
-	TRBV12-3/TRBV12-4	TRBJ2-3	CASSSRGIADTQYF
-	TRBV7-2	TRBJ2-1	CASSWRPGSNEQFF
-	TRBV7-2	TRBJ1-5	CASSLEGAGIRNQPQHF
TRBD2	TRBV3-1	TRBJ2-5	CASSQDTSGWNEQYF
-	TRBV20-1	TRBJ1-3	CSARLSGPNTTYF
TRBD2	TRBV11-1	TRBJ2-1	CASSRGGASGDFEEQFF
-	TRBV6-1	TRBJ1-1	CASSSQVITEAFF
-	TRBV2	TRBJ1-2	CASSGQSNYGYTF
TRBD2	TRBV29-1	TRBJ2-3	CSVEVAGSRTDTQYF
TRBD1	TRBV20-1	TRBJ2-1	CSASQGGGTGGNNEQFF
-	TRBV20-1	TRBJ2-3	CSAIRRRADTQYF